Here is one TCR beta chain with its context. What it binds is not known. The extraction recovered at least 6 micrograms of total RNA per sample. For the second PCR, which ran for 7 to 11 cycles, a sample-barcoded 5' primer and a J-beta primer mix were used. A template-switch adaptor containing 12 random nucleotides labeled each cDNA molecule. TCRdb re-called the 5' RACE reads through MiXCR, storing one row per CDR3 protein. The sample carries about 1.4 million distinct CDR3 sequences, approximately 59% recorded once. This record belongs to a study of blood T cells in healthy people across ages. Whole-study results and caveats: Fewer expanded clones and more diversity marked long-lived versus aged donors. CMV status of donors was unknown, possibly confounding expanded clonotype changes.

Germline V lookup: CDR1 MNHEY, CDR2 SMNVEV (reference sequence). V was pared by 4 bases and J by 0 bases, with 9 bases between. There are 14 residues in the CDR3. Sequencing was done on a sample of blood. The sequence derives from a man between 18 and 35 years old in good health. The V and J genes are TRBV27 and TRBJ1-1, with D possibly TRBD1 on 5 matching bases. DNA for the CDR3: TGTGCCAGCAGTTGGGACGGAGTGAACACTGAAGCTTTCTTT. Translation: CASSWDGVNTEAFF.